This T cell receptor (beta chain) was identified during a study of cytomegalovirus exposure and HLA in healthy donors. Overall study: An earlier analysis identified 117 million unique TCR beta sequences in about 180 million T cells. There were some 400 genotyped donors. Of these, about 81% fell in the genetic ancestry cluster associated with self-reported Caucasian donors. Points from the study as a whole: Sequencing probably produced one cluster of sequence variants that were highly shared.

Notes on this clone: Its target is not known.

The PCR had 60 Vbeta and 13 Jbeta primers. Clones were sequenced by immunoSEQ multiplex PCR, and TCRdb holds only the in-frame ones, with some missing. The table includes roughly 110,000 clones, about two thirds detected once. Trimming at V came to 1 base and at J to 5 bases, leaving 2 bases not matched to a gene. Germline CDR1 SGHTA, CDR2 FQGNSA. The CDR3 has 15 amino acids. This chain joins TRBV7-2 and TRBJ2-2, with TRBD2 matching 9 bases. The sequenced material came from PBMCs. The TCR comes from a female donor in good health and CMV-seronegative. CDR3 amino acids: CASSLVAGVTGELFF. CDR3 nucleotide sequence: TGTGCCAGCAGCTTAGTAGCGGGAGTTACCGGGGAGCTGTTTTTT.